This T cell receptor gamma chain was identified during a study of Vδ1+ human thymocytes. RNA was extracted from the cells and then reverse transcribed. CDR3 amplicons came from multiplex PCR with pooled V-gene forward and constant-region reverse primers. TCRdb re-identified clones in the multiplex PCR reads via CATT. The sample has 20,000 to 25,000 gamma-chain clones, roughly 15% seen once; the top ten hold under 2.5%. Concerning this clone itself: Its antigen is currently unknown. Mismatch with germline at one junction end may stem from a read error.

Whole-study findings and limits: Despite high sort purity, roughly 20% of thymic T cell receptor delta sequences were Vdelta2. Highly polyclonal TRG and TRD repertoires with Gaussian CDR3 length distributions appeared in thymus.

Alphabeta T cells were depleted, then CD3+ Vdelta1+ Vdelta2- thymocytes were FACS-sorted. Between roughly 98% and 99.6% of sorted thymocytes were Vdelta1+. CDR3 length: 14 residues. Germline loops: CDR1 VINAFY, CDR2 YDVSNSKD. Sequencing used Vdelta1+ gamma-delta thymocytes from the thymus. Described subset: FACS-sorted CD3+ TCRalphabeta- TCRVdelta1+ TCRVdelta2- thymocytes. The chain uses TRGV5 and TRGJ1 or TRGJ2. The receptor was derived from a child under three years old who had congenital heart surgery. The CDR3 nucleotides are TGTGCCACCTGGGACAGACTCCAATATTTTAAGAAACTCTTT. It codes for CATWDRLQYFKKLF.